This T cell receptor (beta chain) emerged from a study of PD-1 blockade in classical Hodgkin lymphoma. TCRdb's table, derived via immunoSEQ multiplex PCR, lists solely in-frame clones and lacks some. This table has over 25,000 clones, 72% appearing once. Time point: cycle 4 day 1 (C4D1), after six to seven weeks of nivolumab. Every patient experienced relapse after autologous stem cell transplantation, and brentuximab vedotin exposure varied. Specimen: peripheral blood mononuclear cells (PBMCs), collected before the fourth cycle of nivolumab. This clonotype originated in a human donor with classical Hodgkin lymphoma.

CDR3 nucleotides: TGTGCCAGTAGCCCTCTCGGACAGGGTAAAAACATTCAGTACTTC. Translating it yields CASSPLGQGKNIQYF. The chain joins TRBV19 to TRBJ2-4; 8 bases fit TRBD1. Germline CDR1 is LNHDA and CDR2 is SQIVND (reference sequence). The J segment lost 4 bases and the V segment lost 6 bases, leaving 8 bases of the junction unmatched. The CDR3 runs 15 residues.